Presented here are 3 T cell receptor beta chains from one specimen sequenced in a study of regulatory T cells in long-lasting Graves disease. CDR3 regions were amplified by Arm-PCR using iRepertoire HTBI primers to build TCR beta libraries. In TCRdb, the multiplex PCR reads were re-called with MiXCR into one record per CDR3 protein. Found here are about 240,000 distinct CDR3 sequences, 20% of them singletons; the top ten hold about 15%. The time point: newly diagnosed GD, antithyroid drugs for less than 3 months. Following extraction of RNA from PBMCs, that RNA was used to make the TCR library. Sequencing used peripheral blood mononuclear cells (PBMCs), obtained at new diagnosis, from a patient treated with antithyroid drugs. The receptor set was obtained from a female donor with Graves disease.

By share of the sample, this clonotype is medium-sized. V and J are TRBV11-2 and TRBJ1-1; maybe TRBD1 (6 bases). Trimming shortened V by 1 base and J by 4 bases, and 13 bases separated the two germline ends. Looked up from germline, CDR1 is SGHAT and CDR2 is FQNNGV. The CDR3 is 15 residues long. CDR3: CASSLGQGLGTEAFF. The CDR3 DNA reads as TGTGCCAGCAGCTTAGGTCAGGGGCTGGGCACTGAAGCTTTCTTT.

The rearrangement joins TRBV7-2 to TRBJ2-7, with 8 nucleotides matching TRBD2. Germline CDR1 and CDR2: SGHTA and FQGNSA. The ends lost 1 base at V and 0 bases at J; junction bases unmatched: 5. CDR3 length: 16 amino acids. Written as DNA, the CDR3 is TGTGCCAGCAGCTTAGAGGCGGGGGGCGTCTCCTACGAGCAGTACTTC. Translating gives CASSLEAGGVSYEQYF.

About this clonotype itself: A far larger clone is off by one base, so a read error is likely. This chain links TRBV10-3 with TRBJ2-7; possibly TRBD1 for D (6 bases). Germline values: CDR1 ENHRY, CDR2 SYGVKD. Trimming stripped 4 bases from V and 1 base from J, with 11 bases between. The CDR3 is 14 residues long. CDR3 DNA sequence: TGTGCCATCAGTGCTCCAGGACAGTCCTACGAGCAGTACTTC. Translated, it gives CAISAPGQSYEQYF.